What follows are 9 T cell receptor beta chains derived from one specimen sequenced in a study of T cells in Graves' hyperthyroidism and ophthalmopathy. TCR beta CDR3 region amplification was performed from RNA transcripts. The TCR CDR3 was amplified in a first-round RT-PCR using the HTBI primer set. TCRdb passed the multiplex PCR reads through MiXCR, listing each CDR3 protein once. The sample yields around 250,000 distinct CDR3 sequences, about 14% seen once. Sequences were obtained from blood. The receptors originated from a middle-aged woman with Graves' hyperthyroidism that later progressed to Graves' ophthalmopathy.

The CDR3 loop is CASSRQDSSYNEQFF. The DNA for the CDR3 is TGTGCCAGTAGTCGACAGGACAGCTCCTACAATGAGCAGTTCTTC. This chain connects TRBV19 to TRBJ2-1; maybe TRBD1 (6 bases). Germline V gene sequence: CDR1 LNHDA, CDR2 SQIVND (reference sequence). The CDR3 sequence is 15 residues long. V shed 5 bases and J shed 0 bases, with 11 bases lying between them.

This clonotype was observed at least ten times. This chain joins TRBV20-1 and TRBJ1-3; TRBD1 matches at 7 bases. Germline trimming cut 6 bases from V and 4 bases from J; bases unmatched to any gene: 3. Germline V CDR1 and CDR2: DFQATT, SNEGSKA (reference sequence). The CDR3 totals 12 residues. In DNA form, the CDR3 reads TGCAGTGCGAGGGGGCCGGGAAACACCATATATTTT. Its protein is CSARGPGNTIYF.

This CDR3 reads CASSLVGPSAGETQYF. In nucleotides, the CDR3 is TGTGCCAGCAGTTTAGTCGGCCCTAGCGCGGGGGAGACCCAGTACTTC. This rearrangement joins TRBV12-3 or TRBV12-4 to TRBJ2-5; a possible D gene is TRBD2 (6 bases). This CDR3 is built from 16 residues. The ends were cut back, 1 base at V and 5 bases at J, with 17 bases in the middle.

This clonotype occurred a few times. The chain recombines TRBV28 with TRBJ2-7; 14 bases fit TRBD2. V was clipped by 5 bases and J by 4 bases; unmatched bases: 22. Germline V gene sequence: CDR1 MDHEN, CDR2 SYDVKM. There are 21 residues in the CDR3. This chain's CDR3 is CASSTTGTGTSGRSVWYEQYF. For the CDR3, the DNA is TGTGCCAGCAGTACCACGGGAACCGGGACTAGCGGGAGATCTGTGTGGTACGAGCAGTACTTC.

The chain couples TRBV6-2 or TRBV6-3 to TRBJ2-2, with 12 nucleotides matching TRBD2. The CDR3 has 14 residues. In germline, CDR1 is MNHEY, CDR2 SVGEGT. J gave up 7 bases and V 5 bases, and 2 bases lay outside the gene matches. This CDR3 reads CASSRGLAGGELFF. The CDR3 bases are TGTGCCAGCAGTCGGGGACTAGCGGGCGGGGAGCTGTTTTTT.

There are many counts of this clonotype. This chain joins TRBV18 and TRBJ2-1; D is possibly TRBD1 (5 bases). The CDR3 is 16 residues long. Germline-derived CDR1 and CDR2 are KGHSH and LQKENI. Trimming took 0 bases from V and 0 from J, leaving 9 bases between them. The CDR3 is CASSPPGVSSYNEQFF. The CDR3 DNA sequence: TGTGCCAGCTCACCACCAGGGGTTAGCTCCTACAATGAGCAGTTCTTC.

The chain's CDR3 is CASSFRGTSGYEQYF. The CDR3 DNA reads TGTGCCAGCAGTTTTAGGGGGACTAGCGGTTACGAGCAGTACTTC. The chain couples TRBV12-3 or TRBV12-4 to TRBJ2-7; the match to TRBD2 covers 11 bases. The CDR3 consists of 15 residues. The V gene end was trimmed by 3 bases and the J gene end by 4 bases; junction bases not matched to a gene: 5.

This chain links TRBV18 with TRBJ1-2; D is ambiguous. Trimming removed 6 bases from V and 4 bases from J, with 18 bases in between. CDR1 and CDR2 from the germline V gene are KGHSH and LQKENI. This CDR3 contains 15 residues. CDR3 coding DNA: TGTGCCAGCTCCGTCGACGAACTGACCTTCTATGGCTACACCTTC. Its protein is CASSVDELTFYGYTF. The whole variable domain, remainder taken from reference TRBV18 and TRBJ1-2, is NAGVMQNPRHLVRRRGQEARLRCSPMKGHSHVYWYRQLPEEGLKFMVYLQKENIIDESGMPKERFSAEFPKEGPSILRIQQVVRGDSAAYFCASSVDELTFYGYTFGSGTRLTVV.

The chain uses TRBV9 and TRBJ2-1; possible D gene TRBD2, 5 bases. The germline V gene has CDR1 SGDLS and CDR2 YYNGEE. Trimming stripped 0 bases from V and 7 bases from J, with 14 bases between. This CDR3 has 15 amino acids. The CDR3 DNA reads TGTGCCAGCAGCGTAGGTCCGGGAATAGAGAATGAGCAGTTCTTC. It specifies CASSVGPGIENEQFF.